The T cell receptor beta chain described here comes from a study of blood T cell repertoires in COVID-19. Across the study: The samples span acute and convalescent COVID-19 from the United States, Italy and Spain.

Libraries were prepared by immunoSEQ multiplex PCR; TCRdb keeps only in-frame clonotypes and omits some of them. The table records about 56,000 clones, roughly four fifths of them present only once. Trimming cost V 2 bases and J 0 bases, with 12 bases left between them. The germline CDR1 and CDR2 sequences are SGHKS and YYEKEE (reference sequence). The length of the CDR3 is 16 residues. This receptor was identified in a woman older than 75 with acute or convalescent COVID-19. This chain joins TRBV5-5 and TRBJ1-3; weak D call: TRBD1 (5 bases). Sequencing input: peripheral blood. The CDR3 nucleotides are TGTGCCAGCAGCTTCCAGGGCCTCTACTCTGGAAACACCATATATTTT. This encodes CASSFQGLYSGNTIYF.